This T cell receptor beta chain was obtained from a study of T cell responses to AZD1222 COVID-19 vaccine. Overall study context: Pooling of second doses given at about 4 or about 12 weeks was done.

As concerns this clone: The antigen is unknown.

Sequencing was performed with immunoSEQ multiplex PCR; in TCRdb, only in-frame clones are kept and a portion is missing. The table lists about 120,000 clones, around nine tenths of them singletons, with about 12% in the top ten. Per the germline V gene, CDR1 is MDHEN and CDR2 is SYDVKM. Losses at the gene ends were 3 bases for V and 4 bases for J; bases not matched to a gene: 10. The CDR3 contains 17 residues. Study-level results: Across spike, vaccine-associated CD4 TCRs were found, dominant at 160-218 and 743-854. All repertoire sampling was performed exclusively after the peak T cell response. Mostly white British, mostly female donors; authors suggested clonal diversity may be underestimated.

The source is an adult in good health. The V gene is TRBV28, the J gene TRBJ2-1; 9 bases fit TRBD2. This specimen consisted of peripheral blood, obtained on day 0 of AZD1222 vaccination. In DNA form, the CDR3 reads TGTGCCAGCAGTTTTCCCGGCCTGGCGGGGGGGTACAATGAGCAGTTCTTC. Its protein product is CASSFPGLAGGYNEQFF. The variable domain in full, with the rest retrieved from reference TRBV28 and TRBJ2-1, is DVKVTQSSRYLVKRTGEKVFLECVQDMDHENMFWYRQDPGLGLRLIYFSYDVKMKEKGDIPEGYSVSREKKERFSLILESASTNQTSMYLCASSFPGLAGGYNEQFFGPGTRLTVL.